This T cell receptor beta chain was found in a study of blood T cell repertoires in COVID-19. Study overall: The United States, Italy and Spain supplied acute and convalescent COVID-19 samples.

Trimming at V came to 0 bases and at J to 2 bases, leaving 4 bases not matched to a gene. Germline CDR1 SGHRS, CDR2 YFSETQ. The CDR3 consists of 15 residues. Patients at the Seattle site were enrolled during active infection and followed longitudinally. The table came from immunoSEQ multiplex PCR; TCRdb's copy has only in-frame clones and leaves some out. In the table there are roughly 440,000 clones, around 88% of which are singletons. This sequence originates from a woman aged 45-60 years with COVID-19, enrolled during active disease. The gene calls are TRBV5-1 and TRBJ1-2, with 7 bases that match TRBD1. Sequences were obtained from peripheral blood. The CDR3 sequence: CASSLEEGANYGYTF. The CDR3 nucleotides read TGCGCCAGCAGCTTGGAAGAGGGGGCAAACTATGGCTACACCTTC.